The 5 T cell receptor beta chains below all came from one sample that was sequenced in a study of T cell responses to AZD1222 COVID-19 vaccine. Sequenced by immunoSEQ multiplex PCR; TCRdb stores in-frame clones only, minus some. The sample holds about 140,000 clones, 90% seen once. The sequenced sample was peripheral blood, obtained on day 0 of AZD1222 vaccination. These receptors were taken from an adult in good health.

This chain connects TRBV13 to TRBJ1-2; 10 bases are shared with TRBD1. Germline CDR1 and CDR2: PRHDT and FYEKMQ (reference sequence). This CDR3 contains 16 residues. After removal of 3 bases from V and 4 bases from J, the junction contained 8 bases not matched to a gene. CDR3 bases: TGTGCCAGCAGCTTGGGGACAGGGGCTCAACGCTATGGCTACACCTTC. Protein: CASSLGTGAQRYGYTF. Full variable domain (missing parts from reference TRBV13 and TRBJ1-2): AAGVIQSPRHLIKEKRETATLKCYPIPRHDTVYWYQQGPGQDPQFLISFYEKMQSDKGSIPDRFSAQQFSDYHSELNMSSLELGDSALYFCASSLGTGAQRYGYTFGSGTRLTVV.

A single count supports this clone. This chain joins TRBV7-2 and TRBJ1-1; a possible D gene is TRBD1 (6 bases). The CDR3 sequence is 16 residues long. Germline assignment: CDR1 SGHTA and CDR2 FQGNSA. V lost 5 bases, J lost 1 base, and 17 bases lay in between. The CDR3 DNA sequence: TGTGCCAGCAGCCCACTATATAGGACAGCGAACACTGAAGCTTTCTTT. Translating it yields CASSPLYRTANTEAFF.

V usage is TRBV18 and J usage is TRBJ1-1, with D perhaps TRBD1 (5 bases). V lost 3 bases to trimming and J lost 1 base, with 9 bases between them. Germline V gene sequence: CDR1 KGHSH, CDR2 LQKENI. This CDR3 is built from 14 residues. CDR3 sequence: CASSPGTGNTEAFF. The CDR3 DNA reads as TGTGCCAGCTCACCCGGGACGGGGAACACTGAAGCTTTCTTT.

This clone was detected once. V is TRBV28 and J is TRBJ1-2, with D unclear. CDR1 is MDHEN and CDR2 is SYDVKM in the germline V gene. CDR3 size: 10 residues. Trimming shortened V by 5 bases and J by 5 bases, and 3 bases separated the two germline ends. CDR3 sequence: CASSAYGYTF. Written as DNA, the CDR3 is TGTGCCAGCAGTGCTTATGGCTACACCTTC.

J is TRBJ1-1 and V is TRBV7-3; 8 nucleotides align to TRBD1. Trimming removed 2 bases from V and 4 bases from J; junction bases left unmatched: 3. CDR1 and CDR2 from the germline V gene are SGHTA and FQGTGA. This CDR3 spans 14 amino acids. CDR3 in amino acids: CASSLFQGATEAFF. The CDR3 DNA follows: TGTGCCAGCAGCTTATTTCAGGGGGCCACTGAAGCTTTCTTT. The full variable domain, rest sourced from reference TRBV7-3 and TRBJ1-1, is GAGVSQTPSNKVTEKGKYVELRCDPISGHTALYWYRQSLGQGPEFLIYFQGTGAADDSGLPNDRFFAVRPEGSVSTLKIQRTERGDSAVYLCASSLFQGATEAFFGQGTRLTVV.